Listed below are T cell receptor beta chains from one sample, sequenced in a study of response to subunit inactivated influenza vaccine. TCRdb fed the RT-PCR reads into MiXCR, producing one record per CDR3 protein. Seen here are around 530,000 distinct CDR3 sequences, about an eighth observed once, and the top ten hold roughly 10%. The sample was PBMCs from blood, taken on the day of vaccination. The source of these receptors is a man aged 45-60 years who received an inactivated influenza vaccine. Each CDR3 is given with its conserved first and last residue. Each record gives: J gene, V gene, D gene, CDR3 length, clone size, CDR3 protein, CDR3 DNA. D genes are given only for firm matches. Not every row has a clone size; where given, it reads once, few, many or a size class.

J: TRBJ2-3; V: TRBV5-1; D: TRBD2; length: 14; size: few; CDR3: CASSETSITDTQYF; DNA: TGCGCCAGCAGCGAGACTAGCATCACAGATACGCAGTATTTT
J: TRBJ2-5; V: TRBV20-1; D: .; length: 15; size: few; CDR3: CSARVGVAGGETQYF; DNA: TGCAGTGCTAGAGTAGGGGTTGCGGGCGGAGAGACCCAGTACTTC
J: TRBJ1-1; V: TRBV7-2; D: .; length: 15; size: many; CDR3: CASSLAPGMNTEAFF; DNA: TGTGCCAGCAGCTTAGCCCCGGGGATGAACACTGAAGCTTTCTTT
J: TRBJ2-4; V: TRBV25-1; D: TRBD1; length: 13; size: .; CDR3: CASLPAGGNIQYF; DNA: TGTGCCTCCCTCCCCGCAGGGGGAAACATTCAGTACTTC
J: TRBJ2-3; V: TRBV13; D: .; length: 14; size: .; CDR3: CASSRTKNTDTQYF; DNA: TGTGCCAGCAGCCGTACTAAGAACACAGATACGCAGTATTTT
J: TRBJ2-7; V: TRBV7-9; D: .; length: 17; size: few; CDR3: CASSLVGLGQGRLEQYF; DNA: TGTGCCAGCAGCTTAGTCGGACTGGGCCAAGGGAGGCTCGAGCAGTACTTC
J: TRBJ2-3; V: TRBV15; D: .; length: 12; size: once; CDR3: CATSRARDTQYF; DNA: TGTGCCACCAGCAGAGCCCGAGATACGCAGTATTTT
J: TRBJ2-1; V: TRBV27; D: .; length: 14; size: .; CDR3: CASSLRSEYNEQFF; DNA: TGTGCCAGCAGTTTAAGGAGCGAGTACAATGAGCAGTTCTTC
J: TRBJ2-4; V: TRBV7-9; D: TRBD1; length: 16; size: many; CDR3: CASSSGTGWTKNIQYF; DNA: TGTGCCAGCAGCTCTGGGACAGGTTGGACCAAAAACATTCAGTACTTC
J: TRBJ2-3; V: TRBV6-1; D: .; length: 15; size: .; CDR3: CASRALTEITDTQYF; DNA: TGTGCCAGCAGGGCACTAACGGAAATCACAGATACGCAGTATTTT
J: TRBJ1-2; V: TRBV5-1; D: TRBD1; length: 17; size: many; CDR3: CASSFKYPGQGFNGYTF; DNA: TGCGCCAGCAGCTTCAAGTATCCGGGACAGGGCTTCAATGGCTACACCTTC
J: TRBJ2-2; V: TRBV5-1; D: .; length: 14; size: many; CDR3: CASSSGRNTGELFF; DNA: TGCGCCAGCAGCTCAGGGCGAAACACCGGGGAGCTGTTTTTT
J: TRBJ2-3; V: TRBV24-1; D: TRBD2; length: 14; size: many; CDR3: CATSERGGTDTQYF; DNA: TGTGCCACCAGTGAACGGGGGGGGACAGATACGCAGTATTTT
J: TRBJ1-2; V: TRBV6-1; D: .; length: 13; size: few; CDR3: CASSRTGLNGYTF; DNA: TGTGCCAGCAGCAGAACAGGGTTAAATGGCTACACCTTC
J: TRBJ2-3; V: TRBV10-3; D: .; length: 14; size: many; CDR3: CAIRSEGRADTQYF; DNA: TGTGCCATCAGATCTGAGGGCCGCGCAGATACGCAGTATTTT
J: TRBJ2-5; V: TRBV5-1; D: .; length: 14; size: .; CDR3: CASSVLNSGETQYF; DNA: TGCGCCAGCAGCGTGTTGAATAGTGGGGAGACCCAGTACTTC
J: TRBJ2-7; V: TRBV28; D: .; length: 16; size: .; CDR3: CASTSVPGDGSYEQYF; DNA: TGTGCCAGCACCTCGGTTCCCGGGGACGGATCCTACGAGCAGTACTTC
J: TRBJ2-7; V: TRBV12-3/TRBV12-4; D: .; length: 14; size: many; CDR3: CASTPDLASYEQYF; DNA: TGTGCCAGCACTCCGGACTTAGCCTCCTACGAGCAGTACTTC
J: TRBJ2-7; V: TRBV12-3/TRBV12-4; D: TRBD2; length: 14; size: few; CDR3: CASSFMLAGDEQYF; DNA: TGTGCCAGCAGTTTTATGCTAGCGGGAGACGAGCAGTACTTC
J: TRBJ2-7; V: TRBV3-1; D: .; length: 13; size: .; CDR3: CASSRGGQYEQYF; DNA: TGTGCCAGCAGCCGGGGAGGACAGTACGAGCAGTACTTC
J: TRBJ2-3; V: TRBV5-1; D: .; length: 15; size: .; CDR3: CASGYSDASTDTQYF; DNA: TGCGCCAGCGGCTACTCTGACGCTAGCACAGATACGCAGTATTTT
J: TRBJ1-4; V: TRBV5-1; D: .; length: 15; size: few; CDR3: CASSPTVGRAEKLFF; DNA: TGCGCCAGCAGCCCAACTGTCGGTAGAGCTGAAAAACTGTTTTTT
J: TRBJ1-1; V: TRBV29-1; D: .; length: 13; size: .; CDR3: CSATKVTDTEAFF; DNA: TGCAGCGCTACGAAAGTGACGGATACTGAAGCTTTCTTT
J: TRBJ2-3; V: TRBV9; D: .; length: 17; size: few; CDR3: CASSAFPAGTSTDTQYF; DNA: TGTGCCAGCAGCGCCTTCCCAGCGGGCACTAGCACAGATACGCAGTATTTT
J: TRBJ2-7; V: TRBV7-2; D: TRBD2; length: 16; size: few; CDR3: CASSSRLAGGPAEQYF; DNA: TGTGCCAGCAGCTCCCGACTAGCGGGAGGGCCGGCAGAGCAGTACTTC
J: TRBJ2-1; V: TRBV4-3; D: .; length: 13; size: .; CDR3: CASSQDLRNEQFF; DNA: TGCGCCAGCAGCCAAGATCTACGCAATGAGCAGTTCTTC
J: TRBJ2-1; V: TRBV5-1; D: TRBD2; length: 15; size: many; CDR3: CASSLLASGSDEQFF; DNA: TGCGCCAGCAGCTTATTGGCTAGCGGGAGCGATGAGCAGTTCTTC
J: TRBJ2-1; V: TRBV7-2; D: .; length: 15; size: few; CDR3: CASSLGRAGNNEQFF; DNA: TGTGCCAGCAGCTTAGGAAGGGCGGGTAACAATGAGCAGTTCTTC
J: TRBJ2-2; V: TRBV5-1; D: .; length: 15; size: many; CDR3: CASSPGAVETGELFF; DNA: TGCGCCAGCAGCCCGGGGGCCGTCGAGACCGGGGAGCTGTTTTTT
J: TRBJ2-7; V: TRBV12-3/TRBV12-4; D: .; length: 15; size: many; CDR3: CASSSTKKLSYEQYF; DNA: TGTGCCAGCAGTTCGACCAAAAAACTCTCCTACGAGCAGTACTTC